This T cell receptor (beta chain) came from a study of T-cell memory formation after mild COVID-19. Germline V lookup: CDR1 MNHNS, CDR2 SASEGT. V was trimmed by 1 base and J by 8 bases, leaving 15 bases between them. This CDR3 is 15 amino acids long. TCRdb independently ran MiXCR on the 5' RACE reads; one entry per CDR3 protein. The top ten clones hold around 12% of a sample with under 700,000 distinct CDR3 sequences, just over 20% of them seen once. This clonotype was counted only a few times. The sample comprised PBMCs or a T cell subset sorted from them (not recorded which). This chain uses TRBV6-1 with TRBJ2-1; D is possibly TRBD2 (7 bases). This sequence originates from an adult woman who had mild COVID-19 (a few samples of this study predate the infection). Cell type and time point are not known. CDR3 residues: CASSEVGGGAHEQFF. CDR3 DNA: TGTGCCAGCAGTGAAGTGGGAGGGGGAGCCCATGAGCAGTTCTTC.